A selection of T cell receptor beta chains follows, all from one sample in a study of vaccination and CD4 T cells after COVID-19. Using its own MiXCR run on the PCR reads, TCRdb lists one record per CDR3 protein. The sample shows about 23,000 distinct CDR3 sequences, approximately 67% of them seen only once. No antigen has been assigned to these receptors. The material sequenced was CD4+ T cells from blood, cultured in vitro, taken after SARS-CoV-2 vaccination. These receptors all come from a human donor who received a COVID-19 vaccine. Each CDR3 is given with its conserved first and last residue. D genes are given only for firm matches. Rows may omit the clone size; those that give it use once, few, many or a size class.

TRBD1	TRBJ2-7	TRBV2	16	NA	CASRSTGGGILGEQYF	TGTGCCAGCAGGTCAACAGGGGGCGGGATTCTAGGCGAGCAGTACTTC
NA	TRBJ1-2	TRBV6-5	11	NA	CASSSSYGYTF	TGTGCCAGCAGTTCCAGCTATGGCTACACCTTC
NA	TRBJ2-3	TRBV11-3	14	NA	CASRTVVGTDTQYF	TGTGCCAGCAGGACGGTCGTCGGCACAGATACGCAGTATTTT
TRBD2	TRBJ2-5	TRBV5-4	16	once	CASSPTSGGESGTQYF	TGTGCCAGCAGCCCCACTAGCGGGGGGGAATCAGGGACCCAGTACTTC
TRBD2	TRBJ2-3	TRBV7-2	17	once	CASSFRLSGDPPDTQYF	TGTGCCAGCAGCTTCCGATTAAGCGGGGACCCCCCAGATACGCAGTATTTT
NA	TRBJ1-1	TRBV6-1	14	NA	CASSDDRMGTEAFF	TGTGCCAGCAGTGACGACAGGATGGGCACTGAAGCTTTCTTT
NA	TRBJ1-2	TRBV3-1	12	NA	CASSQRLMGYTF	TGTGCCAGCAGCCAACGTTTAATGGGCTACACCTTC
TRBD1	TRBJ1-2	TRBV25-1	15	NA	CASSEPLPGGRGYTF	TGTGCCAGCAGTGAACCCTTACCAGGGGGACGGGGCTACACCTTC
TRBD1	TRBJ1-6	TRBV5-3	15	NA	CARSLKGQRNSPLHF	TGTGCCAGAAGCTTGAAGGGACAGCGGAATTCACCCCTCCACTTT
TRBD2	TRBJ2-5	TRBV20-1	13	NA	CSASIGLVGTQYF	TGCAGTGCTAGTATCGGACTAGTTGGGACCCAGTACTTC
NA	TRBJ1-2	TRBV6-1	15	NA	CASSEAAGQIYGYTF	TGTGCCAGCAGTGAAGCGGCTGGACAGATCTATGGCTACACCTTC
NA	TRBJ1-3	TRBV19	14	NA	CASNPRGFGNTIYF	TGTGCCAGTAACCCGAGGGGGTTCGGAAACACCATATATTTT
NA	TRBJ1-5	TRBV24-1	14	NA	CATMGDGGNQPQHF	TGTGCCACCATGGGTGATGGGGGAAATCAGCCCCAGCATTTT
NA	TRBJ2-3	TRBV6-5	17	NA	CASSYSKWGAGTDTQYF	TGTGCCAGCAGTTACTCGAAGTGGGGGGCCGGCACAGATACGCAGTATTTT
NA	TRBJ1-2	TRBV2	13	NA	CASSPGLAYGYTF	TGTGCCAGCAGTCCGGGACTGGCCTATGGCTACACCTTC
NA	TRBJ2-5	TRBV7-8	17	NA	CASSLAAAGVVQQTQYF	TGTGCCAGCAGCTTAGCGGCGGCAGGGGTGGTTCAACAGACCCAGTACTTC
TRBD1	TRBJ2-5	TRBV20-1	15	NA	CSARAGTGSSETQYF	TGCAGTGCTAGAGCCGGGACAGGGTCGTCAGAGACCCAGTACTTC
NA	TRBJ2-5	TRBV27	13	NA	CASSIRAQETQYF	TGTGCCAGCAGTATTAGGGCCCAAGAGACCCAGTACTTC
NA	TRBJ1-1	TRBV20-1	14	NA	CSASLGLLNTEAFF	TGCAGTGCTAGTTTGGGACTCCTGAACACTGAAGCTTTCTTT
TRBD1	TRBJ2-1	TRBV7-2	15	NA	CASSTGTGYDNEQFF	TGTGCCAGCAGCACCGGGACAGGGTACGACAATGAGCAGTTCTTC
TRBD1	TRBJ1-3	TRBV6-1	15	NA	CASSEGDSEGYTIYF	TGTGCCAGCAGTGAAGGGGACAGCGAGGGATACACCATATATTTT
NA	TRBJ1-3	TRBV7-9	18	NA	CASSLRGMGRNSGNTIYF	TGTGCCAGCAGCTTGCGCGGGATGGGGCGGAACTCTGGAAACACCATATATTTT
TRBD2	TRBJ2-3	TRBV7-8	16	NA	CASSFGGGGFADTQYF	TGTGCCAGCAGCTTTGGTGGGGGGGGTTTCGCAGATACGCAGTATTTT
TRBD1	TRBJ1-6	TRBV2	14	few	CATAGGTSNSPLHF	TGTGCCACAGCAGGGGGGACGTCCAATTCACCCCTCCACTTT
NA	TRBJ2-7	TRBV6-1	14	few	CASSEAPNTYEQYF	TGTGCCAGCAGTGAAGCCCCGAATACCTACGAGCAGTACTTC
TRBD2	TRBJ2-7	TRBV27	16	NA	CASSLPIWGGSYEQYF	TGTGCCAGCAGTTTACCCATCTGGGGGGGCTCCTACGAGCAGTACTTC
NA	TRBJ2-3	TRBV30	13	NA	CAWKKSPTDTQYF	TGTGCCTGGAAAAAGTCGCCCACAGATACGCAGTATTTT
TRBD1	TRBJ1-2	TRBV2	16	NA	CASSAITGQGVAGYTF	TGTGCCAGCAGTGCGATCACGGGACAGGGCGTCGCTGGCTACACCTTC
NA	TRBJ2-2	TRBV18	15	NA	CASSPWQANTGELFF	TGTGCCAGCTCACCATGGCAGGCGAACACCGGGGAGCTGTTTTTT
NA	TRBJ1-6	TRBV10-3	13	few	CAISSGPNSPLHF	TGTGCCATCAGTAGCGGTCCGAATTCACCCCTCCACTTT
TRBD1	TRBJ1-6	TRBV12-3/TRBV12-4	15	once	CASSPQGVYNSPLHF	TGTGCCAGCAGTCCTCAGGGGGTGTATAATTCACCCCTCCACTTT
NA	TRBJ1-1	TRBV20-1	12	NA	CSAESPNTEAFF	TGCAGTGCCGAGTCCCCGAACACTGAAGCTTTCTTT
NA	TRBJ1-2	TRBV25-1	12	NA	CASRDTGLGYTF	TGTGCCAGCAGGGACACAGGGTTAGGCTACACCTTC
TRBD1	TRBJ2-5	TRBV30	14	NA	CAWTGTGGRETQYF	TGTGCCTGGACCGGGACAGGAGGCCGAGAGACCCAGTACTTC
TRBD2	TRBJ2-4	TRBV12-3/TRBV12-4	17	NA	CASILYGGGSLGGIQYF	TGTGCCAGCATCCTTTATGGCGGGGGGTCCCTAGGGGGCATTCAGTACTTC
NA	TRBJ2-5	TRBV6-5	15	once	CASSYSPGVGETQYF	TGTGCCAGCAGTTACTCGCCCGGGGTAGGGGAGACCCAGTACTTC
TRBD1	TRBJ1-3	TRBV11-3	15	NA	CASSFRQGSGNTIYF	TGTGCCAGCAGCTTTCGACAGGGGTCTGGAAACACCATATATTTT
NA	TRBJ2-5	TRBV20-1	16	NA	CSARDARRRPQETQYF	TGCAGTGCTAGAGACGCGCGTCGAAGGCCCCAAGAGACCCAGTACTTC
NA	TRBJ1-2	TRBV7-2	12	NA	CASSPAGVGYTF	TGTGCCAGCAGCCCCGCGGGGGTTGGCTACACCTTC
NA	TRBJ2-5	TRBV20-1	16	once	CSAISGRDMIGETQYF	TGCAGTGCTATCTCCGGCAGGGACATGATAGGGGAGACCCAGTACTTC
TRBD1	TRBJ1-6	TRBV20-1	14	once	CSASIQGVSSPLHF	TGCAGTGCTAGCATCCAGGGGGTTAGTTCACCCCTCCACTTT
NA	TRBJ1-1	TRBV20-1	14	few	CSAPHQGYNTEAFF	TGCAGTGCTCCACATCAGGGTTACAACACTGAAGCTTTCTTT
NA	TRBJ2-3	TRBV24-1	13	NA	CATSDPNADTQYF	TGTGCCACCAGTGATCCGAATGCAGATACGCAGTATTTT
TRBD2	TRBJ2-2	TRBV7-2	16	once	CASSLVPSGGTGELFF	TGTGCCAGCAGCTTAGTCCCTAGCGGGGGTACCGGGGAGCTGTTTTTT
NA	TRBJ2-5	TRBV7-3	12	NA	CASSTGDETQYF	TGTGCCAGCAGCACGGGGGACGAGACCCAGTACTTC
TRBD1	TRBJ1-5	TRBV24-1	15	once	CATSDPGTGGQPQHF	TGTGCCACCAGTGATCCCGGGACAGGCGGGCAGCCCCAGCATTTT
TRBD1	TRBJ1-2	TRBV6-1	14	NA	CASSDRGLHYGYTF	TGTGCCAGCAGTGACAGGGGGCTCCACTATGGCTACACCTTC